Each of the 21 T cell receptor beta chains below was sequenced from the same sample in a study of blood T cell repertoires in COVID-19. Sequenced by immunoSEQ multiplex PCR; TCRdb stores in-frame clones only, minus some. The data contain about 84,000 clones, 90% to 95% of them singletons. The sample consisted of peripheral blood. The origin of the receptors is a human donor with active COVID-19. The donor label of this sample is uncertain.

This clone was seen a few times. The chain joins TRBV9 to TRBJ1-6; unclear D gene. The CDR3 contains 13 residues. Germline CDR1 reads SGDLS; CDR2 reads YYNGEE. V lost 0 bases, J lost 7 bases, and 5 bases lay in between. Here the CDR3 reads CASSVGSNSPLHF. As DNA, the CDR3 is TGTGCCAGCAGCGTAGGAAGCAATTCACCCCTCCACTTT.

DNA for the CDR3: TGTGCCAGCAGCCAAATGAACGGAGAGGGAATAGAGACCCAGTACTTC. Protein product: CASSQMNGEGIETQYF. The chain couples TRBV3-1 (or the pseudogene TRBV3-2) to TRBJ2-5; D may be TRBD2 (5 bases). CDR3 length equals 16 residues. The germline gives CDR1 LGHDT, CDR2 YNNKEL (reference sequence). Trimming removed 2 bases from V and 4 bases from J, with 17 bases in between.

The chain uses TRBV24-1 and TRBJ2-1; D is possibly TRBD2 (6 bases). Germline CDR1 reads KGHDR; CDR2 reads SFDVKD. The CDR3 has 14 amino acids. The germline V and J ends were trimmed by 7 bases and 0 bases, with 9 bases remaining between them. The CDR3 sequence: CATRGAGSYNEQFF. The CDR3 bases are TGTGCCACCAGGGGAGCGGGCTCCTACAATGAGCAGTTCTTC.

The rearrangement joins TRBV5-4 to TRBJ2-7, with TRBD2 identical over 8 bases. Germline assignment: CDR1 SGHNT and CDR2 YYREEE (reference sequence). The CDR3 has 15 residues. J lost 2 bases, V lost 2 bases, and 6 bases had no gene match. The CDR3 bases are TGTGCCAGCAGCTTTAGCGGGACGAAAACCTACGAGCAGTACTTC. It is translated as CASSFSGTKTYEQYF. Supplemented by reference TRBV5-4 and TRBJ2-7, the full variable domain reads ETGVTQSPTHLIKTRGQQVTLRCSSQSGHNTVSWYQQALGQGPQFIFQYYREEENGRGNFPPRFSGLQFPNYSSELNVNALELDDSALYLCASSFSGTKTYEQYFGPGTRLTVT.

V gene TRBV7-2 combines with J gene TRBJ2-1; 13 bases agree with TRBD2. The CDR3 totals 14 residues. Germline loops: CDR1 SGHTA, CDR2 FQGNSA. The V segment lost 8 bases and the J segment 9 bases; nucleotides outside the gene matches: 7. The CDR3 DNA follows: TGTGCCAGCCTACTAGCGGGGGGGCCTGGTGAGCAGTTCTTC. It is translated as CASLLAGGPGEQFF.

V gene TRBV7-2 combines with J gene TRBJ1-2; weak D call: TRBD1 (5 bases). Deletions cut 0 bases from V and 7 bases from J, with 12 bases between. CDR3 length: 14 residues. From germline, CDR1 is SGHTA and CDR2 FQGNSA. CDR3 DNA sequence: TGTGCCAGCAGCTTAGCCTCACAGGCCAGTGGCTACACCTTC. This sequence encodes CASSLASQASGYTF.

This chain connects TRBV7-2 to TRBJ2-1; D is possibly TRBD2 (6 bases). V was shortened by 7 bases and J by 5 bases, with 15 bases between the two germline ends. Germline-derived CDR1 and CDR2 are SGHTA and FQGNSA. The CDR3 has 14 amino acids. The CDR3 nucleotides read TGTGCCAGCACCCAGGAGGGCGTAGACAATGAGCAGTTCTTC. This sequence encodes CASTQEGVDNEQFF.

V gene TRBV18 combines with J gene TRBJ2-3; 10 bases map to TRBD1. The CDR3 runs to 17 residues. Germline V CDR1 and CDR2: KGHSH, LQKENI. The J segment lost 2 bases and the V segment lost 3 bases, leaving 8 bases of the junction unmatched. In nucleotides, the CDR3 is TGTGCCAGCTCACCGGCCGGGACAGGGGCGTCCACAGATACGCAGTATTTT. Translating it yields CASSPAGTGASTDTQYF.

This clone was picked up one time. The chain carries TRBV25-1 and TRBJ2-7; 12 nucleotides align to TRBD2. This CDR3 has 18 amino acids. J gave up 0 bases and V 5 bases, and 11 bases lay outside the gene matches. CDR1 and CDR2 from the germline V gene are MGHDK and SYGVNS. CDR3 protein: CASSLTSGGEPSSYEQYF. Written as DNA, the CDR3 is TGTGCCAGCAGTTTGACTAGCGGGGGAGAACCCAGCTCCTACGAGCAGTACTTC.

The chain joins TRBV7-8 to TRBJ2-7; D call uncertain. V lost 4 bases and J 6 bases, leaving 13 bases between the germline ends. CDR1 and CDR2 (germline): SGHVS, FQNEAQ. This CDR3 spans 13 amino acids. CDR3 sequence (DNA): TGTGCCAGCAGCTCTTATTCCCCGTCCGAGCAGTACTTC. Protein: CASSSYSPSEQYF.

This chain connects TRBV18 to TRBJ1-1; 9 bases line up with TRBD1. The CDR3 is 14 residues long. Germline CDR1 reads KGHSH; CDR2 reads LQKENI. After removal of 2 bases from V and 4 bases from J, the junction contained 2 bases not matched to a gene. The CDR3 nucleotides read TGTGCCAGCTCACCAACACAGGGGGCCACTGAAGCTTTCTTT. Translation: CASSPTQGATEAFF.

The genes are TRBV2 and TRBJ2-7; no clear D gene. V was shortened by 7 bases and J by 0 bases, with 13 bases between the two germline ends. This CDR3 region has 14 residues. CDR1 and CDR2 from the germline V gene are SNHLY and FYNNEI. CDR3 bases: TGTGCCAGCATCCTCGCAAGGAGCTCCTACGAGCAGTACTTC. Its translation: CASILARSSYEQYF.

The V gene is TRBV6-6, the J gene TRBJ2-5; the match to TRBD2 covers 7 bases. The CDR3 is 23 residues long. J lost 4 bases, V lost 5 bases, and 34 bases had no gene match. From germline, CDR1 is MNHNY and CDR2 SVGAGI (reference sequence). The CDR3 nucleotides read TGTGCCAGCAGTCCTAGCGGAACGGGTTGGTTCCGCCTCCAGTCGGACCAAGGAGAGACCCAGTACTTC. As protein: CASSPSGTGWFRLQSDQGETQYF.

The chain joins TRBV6-5 to TRBJ2-3; 9 bases match TRBD1. Trimming took 6 bases from V and 3 from J; bases not matched to a gene: 7. The length of the CDR3 is 15 residues. The germline gives CDR1 MNHEY, CDR2 SVGAGI. The CDR3 DNA is TGTGCCAGCAGCCGCGGGGGACAGGGTACAGATACGCAGTATTTT. This sequence encodes CASSRGGQGTDTQYF.

This clone was recorded once. The V and J genes are TRBV6-5 and TRBJ1-1; 9 bases map to TRBD1. Trimming removed 0 bases from V and 4 bases from J; junction bases left unmatched: 3. The length of the CDR3 is 15 residues. Germline CDR1 and CDR2: MNHEY and SVGAGI. CDR3 region: CASSYSGTGTTEAFF. In DNA form, the CDR3 reads TGTGCCAGCAGTTACTCCGGGACAGGGACCACTGAAGCTTTCTTT.

J is TRBJ2-2 and V is TRBV7-2; the D gene is possibly TRBD1 (5 bases). Trimming cost V 1 base and J 6 bases, with 12 bases left between them. The CDR3 sequence is 15 residues long. Germline loops: CDR1 SGHTA, CDR2 FQGNSA. In DNA, the CDR3 is TGTGCCAGCAGCTTAGGCACAGACAGCTCCGGGGAGCTGTTTTTT. It is translated as CASSLGTDSSGELFF.

The chain has TRBV3-1 (or the pseudogene TRBV3-2) and TRBJ2-3, with a possible D match to TRBD2 (6 bases). The CDR3 has 17 amino acids. The V gene lost 0 bases and the J gene lost 5 bases, with 18 bases spanning the gap. The germline CDR1 and CDR2 sequences are LGHDT and YNNKEL (reference sequence). CDR3 nucleotide sequence: TGTGCCAGCAGCCAAGATTACGGGAGCCCGGCGGGAGATACGCAGTATTTT. Translated: CASSQDYGSPAGDTQYF.

V and J are TRBV7-9 and TRBJ2-7; D perhaps matches TRBD2 (5 bases). This CDR3 comprises 14 residues. Germline V CDR1 and CDR2: SEHNR, FQNEAQ (reference sequence). V gave up 3 bases and J gave up 2 bases, with 11 bases separating them. DNA for the CDR3: TGTGCCAGCAGCTTTCCCCTAGCCCCCTACGAGCAGTACTTC. Translated: CASSFPLAPYEQYF.

The chain combines TRBV3-1 (or the pseudogene TRBV3-2) with TRBJ2-7; TRBD2 agrees at 10 bases. This CDR3 contains 15 residues. Germline V gene data show CDR1 as LGHDT and CDR2 as YNNKEL (reference sequence). With 3 bases clipped from V and 3 bases from J, the junction kept 5 bases outside the gene matches. CDR3 nucleotide sequence: TGTGCCAGCAGCCAGCTAGCGGGGGTCGACTACGAGCAGTACTTC. Translating gives CASSQLAGVDYEQYF.

This clone was seen once. This rearrangement joins TRBV29-1 to TRBJ2-5; D is perhaps TRBD1 (6 bases). The V gene's germline CDR1 is SQVTM and CDR2 ANQGSEA. CDR3 length: 14 residues. V gave up 5 bases and J gave up 2 bases, with 15 bases separating them. The CDR3 loop reads CSVQDITGQETQYF. The CDR3 DNA follows: TGCAGCGTTCAGGACATAACAGGGCAAGAGACCCAGTACTTC.

The rearrangement uses TRBV3-1 (or the pseudogene TRBV3-2) and TRBJ2-3; TRBD2 matches 8 bases. Germline CDR1 reads LGHDT; CDR2 reads YNNKEL (reference sequence). Trimming took 1 base from V and 0 from J; bases not matched to a gene: 9. The CDR3 is made up of 18 amino acids. CDR3 sequence: CASSQGGQRGKSTDTQYF. The CDR3 nucleotides are TGTGCCAGCAGCCAAGGGGGTCAGCGGGGGAAAAGCACAGATACGCAGTATTTT.